This T cell receptor beta chain appears in the sequencing data of a study of shared clonotypes between healthy human individuals (dated by TCRdb to the early 2020s). Study-wide context: The cohort included three men and two women between 18 and 49 years of age. The study deeply sequenced blood TCR repertoires of five healthy adults to estimate repertoire size and the extent of clonotype sharing between individuals. Different laboratories and diverse techniques were used to prepare libraries and sequence TCR repertoires, to increase sequencing depth and limit assay-specific biases. Each donor's leukapheresis produced roughly between roughly 0.85 and 10 billion PBMCs. General conclusions and limits of the study: Pairwise subsampling indicated that sequencing depth was expected to affect the degree of clonotype sharing among donors. The small number of donors limited the genetic and exposure-history diversity represented. Sampling was restricted to blood, and TCR repertoires in tissues likely differ from the TCR repertoires found in blood.

The donors were healthy, HIV-negative adults with no recently reported acute infections or vaccinations. Only Caucasian adults living in Nashville, Tennessee, USA were represented among the donors. For unsorted samples, roughly 91 million PBMCs were counted, and genomic DNA was extracted using the QIAamp DNA Blood Mini kit. Blood was collected by leukapheresis, and PBMCs were isolated by Ficoll-Histopaque density gradient centrifugation and then cryopreserved in liquid nitrogen vapor phase. In the case of this clone: Its antigen is unknown. Base-call qualities are not available, and no considerably larger clone is one nucleotide away.

Including the terminal cysteine and phenylalanine, the CDR3 comprises 18 residues. CDR3 DNA only is kept here, 54 bases in frame from base 1. The junction carries 26 bases between V and J, which are trimmed by 5 bases and 4 bases respectively. For CDR1 and CDR2, the germline V gene (reference sequence) lists MNHEY and SMNVEV. Using the deep immunoSEQ assay, TCR CDR3 regions were amplified from genomic DNA by multiplex PCR. Extracted genomic DNA from each cell subset was distributed evenly across all wells of several immunoSEQ 96-well plates, and each plate was treated as a replicate. Each replicate PCR for unsorted PBMC received roughly 300 ng genomic DNA, equal to 25,000 to 30,000 T cell genomes. Ten immunoSEQ deep assay plates were used to sequence the unsorted PBMC genomic DNA. Purified libraries were measured with a Qubit 3.0 fluorometer, size-checked on a Bioanalyzer 2100, and measured again with the KAPA Library Quantification kit. Every immunoSEQ 96-well plate was sequenced on a dedicated single-read 150-cycle Illumina NextSeq 550 flow cell. Regarding the original processing steps: Because the immunoSEQ output held only junctional sequences and lacked quality scores, the filtering could not match the filtering applied to full-length reads. To assign V/J genes and CDR3, sequences were annotated against IMGT germline references using PyIR, a Python wrapper for IgBLAST v1.9. Reads were filtered out if the reads had weak V/J assignments (E-value above 1e-6), no CDR3, stop codons, out-of-frame junctions, or ambiguous translated residues. V3J clonotypes were defined by identical inferred V gene, J gene, and CDR3 amino acid sequence. Percentage overlap between repertoires was computed as shared unique clonotypes divided by the size of the smaller repertoire. RTK rarefaction, the Chao1 estimator, and Recon v2.1 estimates of unobserved clonotypes were used to assess repertoire richness. The source is immuneACCESS, and TCRdb retained only in-frame sequences with V and J called. Part of the clones is not carried over; for the studies checked, unresolved V genes explain less than half of this, and the remainder is unexplained. The DNA was the basis for D and trimming; V, J and clone size are from that table. This sample lists 470,000 or so clones; roughly 80% were detected once. Of the sample, roughly 12% is held by the ten largest clones.

This receptor was taken from a woman in her 40s in good health. Some clones in this sample may be carry-over from other donors' samples. Sequencing was carried out using PBMCs. The chain is encoded by TRBV27 joined to TRBJ1-2; the D gene cannot be named for sure. Here the CDR3 is given as CASSPLFGPGENLYGYTF. DNA sequence: TGTGCCAGCAGTCCCCTTTTCGGACCGGGAGAAAACCTCTATGGCTACACCTTC.